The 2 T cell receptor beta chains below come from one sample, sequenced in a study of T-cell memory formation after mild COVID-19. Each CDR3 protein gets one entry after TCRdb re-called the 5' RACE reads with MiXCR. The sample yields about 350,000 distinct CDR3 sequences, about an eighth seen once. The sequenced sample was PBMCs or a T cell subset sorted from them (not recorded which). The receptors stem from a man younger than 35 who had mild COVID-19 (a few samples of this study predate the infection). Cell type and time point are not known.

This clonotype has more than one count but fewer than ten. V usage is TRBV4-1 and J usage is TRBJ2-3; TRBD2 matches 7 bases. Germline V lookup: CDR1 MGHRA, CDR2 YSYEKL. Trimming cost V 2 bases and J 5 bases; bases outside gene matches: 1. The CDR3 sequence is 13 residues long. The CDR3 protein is CASSQREEDTQYF. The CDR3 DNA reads TGCGCCAGCAGCCAACGGGAGGAAGATACGCAGTATTTT.

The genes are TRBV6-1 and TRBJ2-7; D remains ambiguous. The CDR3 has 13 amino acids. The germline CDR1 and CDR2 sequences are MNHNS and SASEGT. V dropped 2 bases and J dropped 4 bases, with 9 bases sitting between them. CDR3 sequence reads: CASSELEVYEQYV. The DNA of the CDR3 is TGTGCCAGCAGTGAACTTGAGGTTTACGAGCAGTACGTC.